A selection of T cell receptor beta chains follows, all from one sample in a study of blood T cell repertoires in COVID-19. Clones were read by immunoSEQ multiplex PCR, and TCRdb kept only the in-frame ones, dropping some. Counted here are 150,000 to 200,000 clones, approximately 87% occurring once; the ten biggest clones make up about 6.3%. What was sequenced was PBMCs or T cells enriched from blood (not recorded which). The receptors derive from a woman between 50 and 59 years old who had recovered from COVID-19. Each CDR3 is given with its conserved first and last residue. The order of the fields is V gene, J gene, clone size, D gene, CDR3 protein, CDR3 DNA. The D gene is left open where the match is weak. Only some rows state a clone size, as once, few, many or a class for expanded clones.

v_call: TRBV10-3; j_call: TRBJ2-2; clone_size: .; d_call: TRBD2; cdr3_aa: CAISGRGTSGTGELFF; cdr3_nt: TGTGCCATCAGTGGGAGAGGGACTAGCGGGACCGGGGAGCTGTTTTTT
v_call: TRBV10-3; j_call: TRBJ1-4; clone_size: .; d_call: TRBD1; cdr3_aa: CASTGVGTNEKLFF; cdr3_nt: TGTGCCTCGACAGGGGTCGGGACTAATGAAAAACTGTTTTTT
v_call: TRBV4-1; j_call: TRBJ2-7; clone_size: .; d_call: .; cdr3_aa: CASSQPAGAAYEQYF; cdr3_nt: TGCGCCAGCAGCCAACCTGCTGGGGCGGCTTACGAGCAGTACTTC
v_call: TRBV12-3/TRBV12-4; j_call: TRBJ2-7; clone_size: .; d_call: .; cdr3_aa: CASSLDRAEQYF; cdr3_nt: TGTGCCAGCAGTTTAGACAGGGCCGAGCAGTACTTC
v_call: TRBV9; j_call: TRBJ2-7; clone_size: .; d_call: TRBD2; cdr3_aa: CASSPWGGRGDEQYF; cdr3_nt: TGTGCCAGCAGCCCCTGGGGGGGAAGAGGGGACGAGCAGTACTTC
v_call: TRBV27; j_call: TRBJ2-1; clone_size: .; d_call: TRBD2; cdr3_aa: CASGLAGGNNEQFF; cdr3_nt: TGTGCCAGCGGACTAGCGGGGGGGAACAATGAGCAGTTCTTC
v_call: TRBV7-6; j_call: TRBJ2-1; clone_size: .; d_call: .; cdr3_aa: CASSLEGFNEQFF; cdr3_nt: TGTGCCAGCAGCTTAGAGGGGTTCAATGAGCAGTTCTTC
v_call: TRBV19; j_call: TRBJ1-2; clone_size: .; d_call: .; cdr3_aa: CASSQTGNYGYTF; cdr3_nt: TGTGCCAGTAGCCAAACAGGGAACTATGGCTACACCTTC
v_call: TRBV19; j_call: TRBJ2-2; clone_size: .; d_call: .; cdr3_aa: CASSIFRGKTGELFF; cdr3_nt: TGTGCCAGTAGTATATTCAGGGGCAAGACCGGGGAGCTGTTTTTT
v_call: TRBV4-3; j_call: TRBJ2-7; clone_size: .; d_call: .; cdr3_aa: CASSQVPGGSSYEQYF; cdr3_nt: TGCGCCAGCAGCCAAGTCCCCGGGGGTTCCTCCTACGAGCAGTACTTC
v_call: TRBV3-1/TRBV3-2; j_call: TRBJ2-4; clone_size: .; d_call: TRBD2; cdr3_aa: CASSQDLGGRGEKNIQYF; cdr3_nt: TGTGCCAGCAGCCAAGATCTTGGGGGGAGGGGAGAAAAAAACATTCAGTACTTC
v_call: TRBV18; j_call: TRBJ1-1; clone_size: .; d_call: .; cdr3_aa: CASSPRDTQFVAEAFF; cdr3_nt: TGTGCCAGCTCACCACGGGACACCCAGTTTGTAGCTGAAGCTTTCTTT
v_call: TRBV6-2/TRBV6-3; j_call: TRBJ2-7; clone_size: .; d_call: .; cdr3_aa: CASSHLEGDEQYF; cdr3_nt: TGTGCCAGCAGTCACCTAGAGGGGGACGAGCAGTACTTC
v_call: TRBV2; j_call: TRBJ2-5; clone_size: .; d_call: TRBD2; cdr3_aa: CASSALAGVIETQYF; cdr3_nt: TGTGCCAGCAGTGCCCTAGCGGGGGTTATAGAGACCCAGTACTTC
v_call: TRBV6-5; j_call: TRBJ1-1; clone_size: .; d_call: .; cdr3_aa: CASTAPGSPEAFF; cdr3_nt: TGTGCCAGCACCGCCCCGGGATCTCCTGAAGCTTTCTTT
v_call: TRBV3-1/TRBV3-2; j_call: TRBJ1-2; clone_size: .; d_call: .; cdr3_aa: CASSQNLIATNYGYTF; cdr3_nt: TGTGCCAGCAGCCAAAACTTAATCGCCACTAACTATGGCTACACCTTC
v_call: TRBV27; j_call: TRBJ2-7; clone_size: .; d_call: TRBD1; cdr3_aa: CASSPGDRGYEQYF; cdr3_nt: TGTGCCAGCAGTCCGGGGGACAGGGGCTACGAGCAGTACTTC
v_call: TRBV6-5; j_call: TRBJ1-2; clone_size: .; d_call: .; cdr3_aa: CASRDTGRIYGYTF; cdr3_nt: TGTGCCAGCAGGGACACAGGACGGATCTATGGCTACACCTTC
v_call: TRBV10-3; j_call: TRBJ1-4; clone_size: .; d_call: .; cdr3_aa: CAISEGAGKLFF; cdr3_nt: TGTGCCATCAGTGAAGGGGCTGGGAAACTGTTTTTT
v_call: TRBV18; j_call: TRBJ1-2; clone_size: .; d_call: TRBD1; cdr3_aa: CASSLNRGDYGYTF; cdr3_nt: TGTGCCAGCTCACTGAACAGGGGTGACTATGGCTACACCTTC
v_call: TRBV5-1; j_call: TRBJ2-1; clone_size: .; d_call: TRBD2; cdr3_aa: CASSYGLAGGNEQFF; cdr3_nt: TGCGCCAGCAGCTATGGACTAGCGGGGGGGAATGAGCAGTTCTTC
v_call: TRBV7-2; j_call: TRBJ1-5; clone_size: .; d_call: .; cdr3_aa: CASSLRRGDQPQHF; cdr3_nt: TGTGCCAGCAGCTTACGTCGGGGGGATCAGCCCCAGCATTTT
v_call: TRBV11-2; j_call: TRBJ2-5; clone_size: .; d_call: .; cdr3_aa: CASSLVGGNPTKETQYF; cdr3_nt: TGTGCCAGCAGCTTAGTTGGGGGGAACCCGACCAAAGAGACCCAGTACTTC
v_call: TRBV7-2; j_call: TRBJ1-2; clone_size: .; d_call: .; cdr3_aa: CASSATGGHSYGYTF; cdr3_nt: TGTGCCAGCAGCGCCACTGGCGGTCATAGCTATGGCTACACCTTC
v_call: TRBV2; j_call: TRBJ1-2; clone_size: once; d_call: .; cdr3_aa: CASSPFPRNYGYTF; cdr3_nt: TGTGCCAGCAGTCCCTTCCCCAGGAACTATGGCTACACCTTC
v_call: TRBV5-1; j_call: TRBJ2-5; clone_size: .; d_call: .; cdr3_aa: CASSLVGTTLQETQYF; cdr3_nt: TGCGCCAGCAGCTTGGTTGGGACAACCCTTCAAGAGACCCAGTACTTC
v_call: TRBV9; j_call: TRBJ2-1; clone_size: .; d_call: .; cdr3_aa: CASSDSGNSYNEQFF; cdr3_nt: TGTGCCAGCAGCGACAGCGGAAACTCCTACAATGAGCAGTTCTTC
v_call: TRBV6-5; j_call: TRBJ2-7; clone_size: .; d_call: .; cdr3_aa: CASSYSASPNYEQYF; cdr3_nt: TGTGCCAGCAGTTACTCAGCTAGCCCAAACTACGAGCAGTACTTC
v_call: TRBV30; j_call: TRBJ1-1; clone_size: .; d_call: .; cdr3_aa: CAWSSLTAFF; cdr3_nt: TGTGCCTGGTCCAGTCTTACCGCTTTCTTT
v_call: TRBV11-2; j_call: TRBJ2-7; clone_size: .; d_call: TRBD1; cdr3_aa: CASSHFDRVNYEQYF; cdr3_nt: TGTGCCAGCAGCCATTTCGACAGGGTGAATTACGAGCAGTACTTC
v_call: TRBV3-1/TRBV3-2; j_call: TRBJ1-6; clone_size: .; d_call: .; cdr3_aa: CASSLSLAPLHF; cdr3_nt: TGTGCCAGCAGCCTATCCCTTGCACCCCTCCACTTT
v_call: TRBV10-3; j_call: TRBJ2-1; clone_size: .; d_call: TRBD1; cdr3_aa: CAISGKGAGNEQFF; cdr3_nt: TGTGCCATCAGTGGGAAGGGGGCTGGAAATGAGCAGTTCTTC
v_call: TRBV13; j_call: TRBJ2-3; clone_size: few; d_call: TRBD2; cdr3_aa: CASSLKTRLAGRPTPDTQYF; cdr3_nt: TGTGCCAGCAGCTTAAAAACCCGGCTAGCGGGGAGGCCCACCCCAGATACGCAGTATTTT
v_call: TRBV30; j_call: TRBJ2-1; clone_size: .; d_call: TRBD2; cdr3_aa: CAWSERGGWEQFF; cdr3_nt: TGTGCCTGGAGTGAGCGGGGGGGCTGGGAGCAGTTCTTC
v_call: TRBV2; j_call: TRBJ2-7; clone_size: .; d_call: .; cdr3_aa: CASSEGASWGYEQYF; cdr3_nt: TGTGCCAGCAGTGAGGGGGCCTCATGGGGCTACGAGCAGTACTTC
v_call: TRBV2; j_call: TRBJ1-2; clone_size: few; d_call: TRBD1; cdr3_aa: CASTDRGAEGYTF; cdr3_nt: TGTGCCAGCACCGACAGGGGGGCGGAGGGCTACACCTTC
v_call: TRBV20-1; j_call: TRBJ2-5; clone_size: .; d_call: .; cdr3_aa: CSARGGETQYF; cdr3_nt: TGCAGTGCCCGCGGAGGGGAGACCCAGTACTTC
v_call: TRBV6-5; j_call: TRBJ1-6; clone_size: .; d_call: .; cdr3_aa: CASSTSGDTLHF; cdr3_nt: TGTGCCAGCAGTACGTCAGGGGACACCCTCCACTTT
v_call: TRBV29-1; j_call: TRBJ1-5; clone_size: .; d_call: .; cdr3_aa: CSVSEGNQPQHF; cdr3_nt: TGCAGCGTCTCCGAGGGAAATCAGCCCCAGCATTTT
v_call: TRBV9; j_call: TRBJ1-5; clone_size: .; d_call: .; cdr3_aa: CASGGLANQPQHF; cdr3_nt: TGTGCCAGCGGTGGTCTAGCAAATCAGCCCCAGCATTTT
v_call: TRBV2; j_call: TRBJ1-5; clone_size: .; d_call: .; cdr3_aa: CASTPKDSLNQPQHF; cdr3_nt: TGTGCCAGCACCCCGAAGGACAGCCTCAATCAGCCCCAGCATTTT
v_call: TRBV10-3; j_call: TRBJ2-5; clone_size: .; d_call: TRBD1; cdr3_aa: CAISESPGGDGTQYF; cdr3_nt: TGTGCCATCAGTGAGTCACCAGGGGGTGATGGGACCCAGTACTTC
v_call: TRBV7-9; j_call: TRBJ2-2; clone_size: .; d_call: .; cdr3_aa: CASRRGHLDTGELFF; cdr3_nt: TGTGCCAGCAGGCGTGGACACCTCGACACCGGGGAGCTGTTTTTT
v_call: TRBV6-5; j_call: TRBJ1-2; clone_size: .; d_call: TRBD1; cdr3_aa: CASNSRDRGNYGYTF; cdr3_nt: TGTGCCAGCAATAGCCGGGACAGGGGTAACTATGGCTACACCTTC
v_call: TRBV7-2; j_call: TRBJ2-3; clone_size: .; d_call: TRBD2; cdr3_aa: CASSLVLAGGDTQYF; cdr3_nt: TGTGCCAGCAGCTTAGTCCTAGCGGGGGGGGATACGCAGTATTTT